This T cell receptor (beta chain) was retrieved from a study of shared clonotypes between healthy human individuals. Study in general: A couple of women and a few men aged 18 to 49 made up the donors.

The CDR3 totals 14 residues. J was trimmed by 2 bases and V by 6 bases; bases with no gene match: 3. Germline V gene lookup returns CDR1 MDHEN and CDR2 SYDVKM. Points from the study as a whole: Enrolling few donors narrowed the genetic and exposure-history diversity that was represented. The sampled material consisted only of blood, and tissue repertoires are likely to differ. Between several donors, naive CD4 clonotypes were shared at a level of approximately 5%.

Assay used: immunoSEQ multiplex PCR; TCRdb lists only in-frame clones, some missing. The data contain roughly 700,000 clones, about 74% of them singletons. For this clone: What it recognizes is unknown. A much larger clonotype is one base distant, so this may be a read error.

The sequenced material came from memory CD4+ T cells sorted from blood. Subset here: CD45RA-negative fraction. The rearrangement joins TRBV28 to TRBJ2-3; 9 bases align to TRBD2. This TCR derives from a woman in her 30s in good health. The CDR3 protein is CASRTSGYTDTQYF. The CDR3 region has the DNA TGTGCCAGCAGGACTAGCGGCTACACAGATACGCAGTATTTT.